The T cell receptor beta chain under discussion was sequenced for a study of T cells in Graves' hyperthyroidism and ophthalmopathy. Trimming shortened V by 3 bases and J by 2 bases, and 14 bases separated the two germline ends. The CDR3 covers 15 residues. CDR1 SGDLS and CDR2 YYNGEE come from the germline V gene. Graves' hyperthyroidism showing no ophthalmopathy progression within 18 months was considered stable. This clonotype has just a few counts. Researchers took RNA transcripts and amplified the TCR beta CDR3 regions from them. When the TCR CDR3 underwent first-round RT-PCR, the HTBI primer set was used. TCRdb passed the multiplex PCR reads through MiXCR, listing each CDR3 protein once. This sample has roughly 93,000 distinct CDR3 sequences, with about half found just once.

V and J are TRBV9 and TRBJ2-5; no definite D call. This receptor was identified in a woman aged 40 to 50 with Graves' hyperthyroidism. Sequenced material: blood. The CDR3 sequence is CASSATDGDQETQYF. Written as DNA, the CDR3 is TGTGCCAGCAGCGCAACGGACGGAGATCAAGAGACCCAGTACTTC.